The source of this TCR beta chain is a study of blood T cell repertoires in COVID-19. Study-level information: The United States, Italy and Spain were the sources of the acute and convalescent COVID-19 samples. Nucleic acid was either cDNA or gDNA, and it came from T cells, B-cell-depleted T cells, or PBMCs.

Libraries were prepared by immunoSEQ multiplex PCR; TCRdb keeps only in-frame clonotypes and omits some of them. The repertoire includes around 270,000 clones, around 87% of them detected once, and over 2% sits in the top ten. The CDR3 sequence is 16 residues long. Germline CDR1 and CDR2: SGHTA and FQGNSA. V dropped 1 base and J dropped 8 bases, with 20 bases sitting between them. This chain links TRBV7-2 with TRBJ1-2; TRBD1 might be the D (5 bases). Sequencing used peripheral blood. This sequence originates from a woman aged 50 to 65 with acute or convalescent COVID-19. The CDR3 DNA sequence: TGTGCCAGCAGCTTAGAGGCCCGGAATGGGGCGCGGGGCTACACCTTC. It translates to CASSLEARNGARGYTF.